The present T cell receptor (beta chain) was sequenced within a study of T cell responses to AZD1222 COVID-19 vaccine. Findings and caveats of the study: Repertoire sampling happened only post peak T cell response.

Sequencing used immunoSEQ multiplex PCR; TCRdb keeps in-frame clones, though not all of them. This repertoire shows roughly 100,000 clones, 84% found once; its top ten account for approximately 17%. Concerning this clone itself: The antigen remains undetermined.

The specimen comprised peripheral blood, sampled on day 0 of AZD1222 vaccination. The receptor comes from an adult in good health.

The CDR3 nucleotides read TGTGCCAGCAGCTTTCTCGCAGGCCAGGGCACTGAAGCTTTCTTT. Translation gives CASSFLAGQGTEAFF. This chain joins TRBV5-5 and TRBJ1-1; D might be TRBD1 (5 bases). The germline V gene encodes CDR1 SGHKS and CDR2 YYEKEE (reference sequence). This CDR3 region has 15 residues. V lost 2 bases, J lost 4 bases, and 15 bases lay in between.